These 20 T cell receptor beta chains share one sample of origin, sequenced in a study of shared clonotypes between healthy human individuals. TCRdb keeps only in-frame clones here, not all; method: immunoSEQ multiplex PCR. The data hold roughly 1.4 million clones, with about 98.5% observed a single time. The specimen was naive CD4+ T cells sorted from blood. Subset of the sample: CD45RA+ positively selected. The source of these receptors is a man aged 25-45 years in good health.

CDR3 sequence reads: CATSRGARQGPYEQYF. CDR3 in DNA: TGTGCCACTTCCCGAGGGGCAAGACAGGGGCCCTACGAGCAGTACTTC. The rearrangement uses TRBV28 and TRBJ2-7, with 8 positions matching TRBD1. CDR1 MDHEN and CDR2 SYDVKM come from the germline V gene. With 10 bases clipped from V and 2 bases from J, the junction kept 16 bases outside the gene matches. This CDR3 spans 16 amino acids.

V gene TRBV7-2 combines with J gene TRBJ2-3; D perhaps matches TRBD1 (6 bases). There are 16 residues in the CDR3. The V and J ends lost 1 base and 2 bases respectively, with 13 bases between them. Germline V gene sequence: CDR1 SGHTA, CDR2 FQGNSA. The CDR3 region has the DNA TGTGCCAGCAGCTTAGTAGGGCCAGGGGCCACAGATACGCAGTATTTT. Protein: CASSLVGPGATDTQYF.

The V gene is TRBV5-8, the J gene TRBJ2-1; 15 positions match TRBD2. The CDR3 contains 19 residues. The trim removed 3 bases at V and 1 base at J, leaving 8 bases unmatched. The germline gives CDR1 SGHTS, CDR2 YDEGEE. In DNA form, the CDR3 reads TGTGCCAGCAGCTCCCCGGGACTAGCGGGAGGTAGGTCCTACAATGAGCAGTTCTTC. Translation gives CASSSPGLAGGRSYNEQFF.

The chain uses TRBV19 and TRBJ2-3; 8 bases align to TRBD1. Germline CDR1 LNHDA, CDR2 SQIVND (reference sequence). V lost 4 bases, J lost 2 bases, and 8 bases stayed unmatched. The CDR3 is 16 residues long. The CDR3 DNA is TGTGCCAGTAGTAACCAACAGGGGGAATTCACAGATACGCAGTATTTT. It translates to CASSNQQGEFTDTQYF.

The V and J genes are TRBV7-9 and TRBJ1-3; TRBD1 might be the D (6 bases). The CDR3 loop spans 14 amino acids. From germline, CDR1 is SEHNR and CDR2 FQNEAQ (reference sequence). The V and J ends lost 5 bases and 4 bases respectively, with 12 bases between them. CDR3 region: CASSPGTTGNTIYF. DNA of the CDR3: TGTGCCAGCAGCCCGGGGACAACCGGAAACACCATATATTTT.

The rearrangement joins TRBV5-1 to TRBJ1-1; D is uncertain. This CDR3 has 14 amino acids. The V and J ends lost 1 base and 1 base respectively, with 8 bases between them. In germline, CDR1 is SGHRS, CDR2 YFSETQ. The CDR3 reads CASSLIPENTEAFF. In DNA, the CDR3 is TGCGCCAGCAGCTTGATTCCGGAGAACACTGAAGCTTTCTTT.

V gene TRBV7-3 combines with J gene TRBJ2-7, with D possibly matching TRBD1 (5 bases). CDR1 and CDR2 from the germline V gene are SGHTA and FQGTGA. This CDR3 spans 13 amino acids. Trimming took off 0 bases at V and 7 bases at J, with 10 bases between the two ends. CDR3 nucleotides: TGTGCCAGCAGCTTAACGTGGGCAGGGGAGCAGTACTTC. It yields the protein CASSLTWAGEQYF.

The CDR3 DNA is TGCGCCAGCAGCTTGGCCGGGACAATGCAAGAGACCCAGTACTTC. This gives the protein CASSLAGTMQETQYF. This chain connects TRBV5-1 to TRBJ2-5, with D maybe TRBD1 (6 bases). V lost 0 bases and J lost 2, with 11 bases in between. Germline V gene sequence: CDR1 SGHRS, CDR2 YFSETQ. The CDR3 contains 15 residues.

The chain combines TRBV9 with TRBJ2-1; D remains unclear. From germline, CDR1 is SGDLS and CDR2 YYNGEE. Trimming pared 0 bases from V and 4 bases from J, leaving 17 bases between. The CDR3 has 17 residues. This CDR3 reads CASSVGANSNLYNEQFF. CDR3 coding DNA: TGTGCCAGCAGCGTAGGCGCTAATTCGAATTTATACAATGAGCAGTTCTTC.

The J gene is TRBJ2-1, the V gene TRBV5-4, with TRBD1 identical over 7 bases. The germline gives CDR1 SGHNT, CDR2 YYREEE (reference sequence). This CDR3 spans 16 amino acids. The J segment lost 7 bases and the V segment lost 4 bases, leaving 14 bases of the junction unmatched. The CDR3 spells CASSQTTGAFKNEQFF. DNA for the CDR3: TGTGCCAGCAGCCAGACAACAGGGGCATTTAAGAATGAGCAGTTCTTC.

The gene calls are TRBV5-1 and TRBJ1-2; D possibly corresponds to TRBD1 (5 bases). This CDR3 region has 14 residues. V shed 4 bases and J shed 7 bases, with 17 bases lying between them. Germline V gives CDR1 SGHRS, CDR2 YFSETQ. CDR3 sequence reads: CASSQEGFFGGYTF. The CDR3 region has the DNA TGCGCCAGCAGCCAAGAGGGGTTTTTTGGTGGCTACACCTTC.

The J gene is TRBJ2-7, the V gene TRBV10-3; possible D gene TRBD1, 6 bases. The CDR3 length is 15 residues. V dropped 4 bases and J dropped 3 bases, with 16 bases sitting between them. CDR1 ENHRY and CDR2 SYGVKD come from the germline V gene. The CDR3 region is CAISVRTADLYEQYF. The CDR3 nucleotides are TGTGCCATCAGTGTTCGGACAGCCGACCTCTACGAGCAGTACTTC.

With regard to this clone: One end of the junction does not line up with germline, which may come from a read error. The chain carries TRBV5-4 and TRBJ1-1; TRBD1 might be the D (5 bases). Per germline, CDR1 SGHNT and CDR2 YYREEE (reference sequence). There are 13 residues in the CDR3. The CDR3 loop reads CASNLGGGTEAFF. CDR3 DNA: TGTGCCAGCAACTTGGGGGGAGGCACTGAAGCTTTCTTT.

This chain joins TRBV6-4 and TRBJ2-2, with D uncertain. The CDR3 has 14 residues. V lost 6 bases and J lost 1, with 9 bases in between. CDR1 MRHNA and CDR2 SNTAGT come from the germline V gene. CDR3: CASREEWNTGELFF. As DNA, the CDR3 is TGTGCCAGCAGAGAAGAATGGAACACCGGGGAGCTGTTTTTT.

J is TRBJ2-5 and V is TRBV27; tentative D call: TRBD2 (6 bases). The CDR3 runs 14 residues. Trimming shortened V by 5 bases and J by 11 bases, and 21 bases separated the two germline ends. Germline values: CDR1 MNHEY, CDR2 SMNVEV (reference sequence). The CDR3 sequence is CASSLRRGTEGQYF. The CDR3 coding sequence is TGTGCCAGCAGTCTCCGGCGGGGAACAGAAGGGCAGTACTTC.

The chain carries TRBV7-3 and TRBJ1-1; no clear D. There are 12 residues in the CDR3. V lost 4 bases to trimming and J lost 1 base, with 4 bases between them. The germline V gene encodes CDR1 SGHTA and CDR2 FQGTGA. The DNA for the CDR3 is TGTGCCAGCAGCTCTCGGAACACTGAAGCTTTCTTT. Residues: CASSSRNTEAFF.

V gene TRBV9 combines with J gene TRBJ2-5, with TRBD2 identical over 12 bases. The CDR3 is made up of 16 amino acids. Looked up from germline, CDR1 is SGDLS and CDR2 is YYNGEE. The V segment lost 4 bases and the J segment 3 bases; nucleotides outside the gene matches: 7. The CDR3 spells CASSFRLAGEEETQYF. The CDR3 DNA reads TGTGCCAGCAGCTTCCGACTAGCGGGAGAGGAAGAGACCCAGTACTTC.

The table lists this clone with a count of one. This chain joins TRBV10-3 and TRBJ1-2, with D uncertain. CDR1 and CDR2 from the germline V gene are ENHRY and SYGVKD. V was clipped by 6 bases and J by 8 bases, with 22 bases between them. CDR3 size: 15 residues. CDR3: CAISDLDPAPGGYTF. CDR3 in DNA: TGTGCCATCAGCGACCTCGATCCGGCCCCCGGAGGCTACACCTTC.

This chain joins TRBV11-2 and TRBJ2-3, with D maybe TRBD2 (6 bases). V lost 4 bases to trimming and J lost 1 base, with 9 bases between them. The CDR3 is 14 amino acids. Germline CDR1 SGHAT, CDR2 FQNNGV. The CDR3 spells CASSSGSGTDTQYF. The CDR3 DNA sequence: TGTGCCAGCAGCTCCGGGAGTGGCACAGATACGCAGTATTTT. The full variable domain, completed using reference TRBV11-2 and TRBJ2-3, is EAGVAQSPRYKIIEKRQSVAFWCNPISGHATLYWYQQILGQGPKLLIQFQNNGVVDDSQLPKDRFSAERLKGVDSTLKIQPAKLEDSAVYLCASSSGSGTDTQYFGPGTRLTVL.

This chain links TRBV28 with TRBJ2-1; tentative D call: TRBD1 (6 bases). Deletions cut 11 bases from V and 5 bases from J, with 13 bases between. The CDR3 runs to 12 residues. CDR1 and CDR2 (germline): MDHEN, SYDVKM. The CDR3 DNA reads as TGTGCCGGGGGACAATGGAACAATGAGCAGTTCTTC. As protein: CAGGQWNNEQFF.